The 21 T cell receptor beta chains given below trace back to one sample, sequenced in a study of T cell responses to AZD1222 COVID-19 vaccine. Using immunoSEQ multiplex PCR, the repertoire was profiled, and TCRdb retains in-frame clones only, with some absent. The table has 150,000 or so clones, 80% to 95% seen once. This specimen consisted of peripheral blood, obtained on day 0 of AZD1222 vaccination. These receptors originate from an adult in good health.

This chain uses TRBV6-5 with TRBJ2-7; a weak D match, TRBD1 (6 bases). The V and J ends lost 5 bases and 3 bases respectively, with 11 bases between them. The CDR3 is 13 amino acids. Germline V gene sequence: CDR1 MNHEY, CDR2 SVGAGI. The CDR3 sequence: CASSRDTHYEQYF. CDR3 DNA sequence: TGTGCCAGCAGTCGGGACACCCACTACGAGCAGTACTTC.

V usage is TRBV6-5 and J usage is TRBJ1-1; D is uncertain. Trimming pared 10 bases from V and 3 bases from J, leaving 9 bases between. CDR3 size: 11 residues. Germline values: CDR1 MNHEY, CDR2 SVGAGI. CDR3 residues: CATRRDTEAFF. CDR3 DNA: TGTGCCACCAGGAGAGACACTGAAGCTTTCTTT.

The DNA for the CDR3 is TGTGCCAGCAGTCAGGGTACGGGTATCACTGAAGCTTTCTTT. As protein: CASSQGTGITEAFF. The chain combines TRBV27 with TRBJ1-1, with D tentatively TRBD1 (5 bases). The V gene lost 5 bases and the J gene lost 4 bases, with 14 bases spanning the gap. Germline CDR1 MNHEY, CDR2 SMNVEV (reference sequence). The CDR3 covers 14 residues.

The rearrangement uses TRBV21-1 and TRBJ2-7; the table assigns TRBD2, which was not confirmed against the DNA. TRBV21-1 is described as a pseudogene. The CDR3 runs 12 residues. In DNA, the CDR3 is TGTGCCTCCCGCCCTAGCCCCTGCGAGCAGTACTTC. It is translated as CASRPSPCEQYF.

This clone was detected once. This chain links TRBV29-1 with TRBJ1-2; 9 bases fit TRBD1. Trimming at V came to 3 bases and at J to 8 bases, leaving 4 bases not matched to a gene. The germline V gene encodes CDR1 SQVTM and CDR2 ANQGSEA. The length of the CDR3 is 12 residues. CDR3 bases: TGCAGCGTTGACCGGACAGGGGACGGCTACACCTTC. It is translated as CSVDRTGDGYTF.

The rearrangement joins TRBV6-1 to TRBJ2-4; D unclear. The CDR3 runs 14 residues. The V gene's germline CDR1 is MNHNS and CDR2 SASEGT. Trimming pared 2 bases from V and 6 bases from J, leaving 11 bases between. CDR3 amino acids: CASSELWERNIQYF. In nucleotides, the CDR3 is TGTGCCAGCAGTGAACTCTGGGAAAGAAACATTCAGTACTTC.

CDR3 sequence: CASSVTANTEAFF. The CDR3 region has the DNA TGTGCCAGCAGCGTGACAGCGAACACTGAAGCTTTCTTT. The gene calls are TRBV9 and TRBJ1-1; the D gene is possibly TRBD1 (5 bases). CDR3 length: 13 residues. Trimming removed 2 bases from V and 1 base from J, with 6 bases in between. In germline, CDR1 is SGDLS, CDR2 YYNGEE.

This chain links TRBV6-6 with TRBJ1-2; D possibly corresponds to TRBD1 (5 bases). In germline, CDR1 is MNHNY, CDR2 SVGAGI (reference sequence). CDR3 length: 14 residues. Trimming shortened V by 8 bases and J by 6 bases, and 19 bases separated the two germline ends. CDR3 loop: CASSRDPQPDGYTF. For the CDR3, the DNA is TGTGCCAGCTCGCGGGACCCACAGCCGGATGGCTACACCTTC.

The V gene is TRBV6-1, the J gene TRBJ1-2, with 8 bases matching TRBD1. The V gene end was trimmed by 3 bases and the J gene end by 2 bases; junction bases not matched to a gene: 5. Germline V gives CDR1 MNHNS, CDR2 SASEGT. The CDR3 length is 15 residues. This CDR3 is CASSDSRQGNYGYTF. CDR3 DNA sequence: TGTGCCAGCAGTGATTCCCGACAGGGGAACTATGGCTACACCTTC.

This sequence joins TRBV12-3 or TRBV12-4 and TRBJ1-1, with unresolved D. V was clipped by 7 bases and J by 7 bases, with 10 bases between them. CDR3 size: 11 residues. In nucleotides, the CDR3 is TGTGCCAGCATGGTGAGATTTGAAGCTTTCTTT. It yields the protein CASMVRFEAFF.

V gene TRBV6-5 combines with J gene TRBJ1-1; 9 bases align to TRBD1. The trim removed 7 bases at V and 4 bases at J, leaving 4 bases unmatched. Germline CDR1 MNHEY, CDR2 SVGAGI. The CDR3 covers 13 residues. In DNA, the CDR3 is TGTGCCAGCATTGGACAGGGGATCACTGAAGCTTTCTTT. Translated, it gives CASIGQGITEAFF.

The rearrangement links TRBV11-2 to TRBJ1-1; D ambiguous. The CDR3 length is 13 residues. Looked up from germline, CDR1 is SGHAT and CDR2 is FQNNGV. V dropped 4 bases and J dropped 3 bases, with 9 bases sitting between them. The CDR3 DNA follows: TGTGCCAGCAGCTCAATATGGTACACTGAAGCTTTCTTT. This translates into CASSSIWYTEAFF.

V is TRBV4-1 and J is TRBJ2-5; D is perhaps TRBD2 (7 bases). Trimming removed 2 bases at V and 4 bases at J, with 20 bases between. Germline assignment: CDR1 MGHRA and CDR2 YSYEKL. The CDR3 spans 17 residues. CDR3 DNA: TGCGCCAGCAGCCAACTTGTTTCGGGGGGCGACGGAGAGACCCAGTACTTC. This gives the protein CASSQLVSGGDGETQYF.

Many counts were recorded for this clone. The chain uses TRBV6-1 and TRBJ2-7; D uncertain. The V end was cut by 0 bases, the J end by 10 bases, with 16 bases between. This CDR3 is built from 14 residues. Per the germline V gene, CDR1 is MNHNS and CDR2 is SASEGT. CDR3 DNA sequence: TGTGCCAGCAGTGAAGCCCTAGGTCCCGCGAGCCAGTACTTC. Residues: CASSEALGPASQYF.

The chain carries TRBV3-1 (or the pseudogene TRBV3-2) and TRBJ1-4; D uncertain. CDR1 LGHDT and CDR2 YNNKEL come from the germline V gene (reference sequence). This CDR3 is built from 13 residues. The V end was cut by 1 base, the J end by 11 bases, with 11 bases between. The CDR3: CASSQGQAVKLFF. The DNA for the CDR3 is TGTGCCAGCAGCCAAGGGCAGGCGGTTAAACTGTTTTTT.

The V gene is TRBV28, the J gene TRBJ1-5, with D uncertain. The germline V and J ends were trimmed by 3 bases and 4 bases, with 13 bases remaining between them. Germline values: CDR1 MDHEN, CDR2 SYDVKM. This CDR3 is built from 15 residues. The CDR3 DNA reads TGTGCCAGCAGTTTCTCCGGGGTCGGGAATCAGCCCCAGCATTTT. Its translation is CASSFSGVGNQPQHF.

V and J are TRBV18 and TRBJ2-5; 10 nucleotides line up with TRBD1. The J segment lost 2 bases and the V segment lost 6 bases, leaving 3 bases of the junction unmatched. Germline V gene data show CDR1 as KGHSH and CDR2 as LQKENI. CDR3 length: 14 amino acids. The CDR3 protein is CASSRDRGQETQYF. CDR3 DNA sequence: TGTGCCAGCTCGCGGGACAGGGGTCAAGAGACCCAGTACTTC.

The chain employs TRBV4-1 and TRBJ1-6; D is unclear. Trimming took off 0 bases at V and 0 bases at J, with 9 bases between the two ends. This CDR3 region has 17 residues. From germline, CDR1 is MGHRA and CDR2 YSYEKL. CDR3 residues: CASSQEVESSYNSPLHF. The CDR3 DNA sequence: TGCGCCAGCAGCCAAGAGGTGGAGAGCTCCTATAATTCACCCCTCCACTTT.

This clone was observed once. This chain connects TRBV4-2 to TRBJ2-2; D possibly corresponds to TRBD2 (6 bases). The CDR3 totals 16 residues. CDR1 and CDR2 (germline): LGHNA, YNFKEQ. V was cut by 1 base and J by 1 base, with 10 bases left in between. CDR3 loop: CASSQGGLLNTGELFF. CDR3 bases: TGTGCCAGCAGCCAAGGGGGACTCCTGAACACCGGGGAGCTGTTTTTT.

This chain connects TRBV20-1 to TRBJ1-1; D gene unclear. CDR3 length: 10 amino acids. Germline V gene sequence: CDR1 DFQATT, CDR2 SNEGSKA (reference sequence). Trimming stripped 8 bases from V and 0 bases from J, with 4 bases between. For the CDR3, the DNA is TGCAGTCCAGTGAACACTGAAGCTTTCTTT. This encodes CSPVNTEAFF.

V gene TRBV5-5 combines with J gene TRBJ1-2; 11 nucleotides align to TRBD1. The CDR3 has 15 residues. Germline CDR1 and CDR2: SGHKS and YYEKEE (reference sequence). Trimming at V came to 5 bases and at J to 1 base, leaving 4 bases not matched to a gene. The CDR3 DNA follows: TGTGCCAGCAGAACCGGGACAGGGGGTAACTATGGCTACACCTTC. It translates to CASRTGTGGNYGYTF.